This T cell receptor (beta chain) came from a study of beta chain features in type 1 diabetes. The overall study: Examined across all samples were about 110 million sorted cells.

Expressed TCRB transcripts were sequenced after all isolated RNA was converted to cDNA. TCRdb keeps only in-frame clones here, not all; method: immunoSEQ multiplex PCR. The profile covers 200,000 to 250,000 clones, with approximately 10% appearing a single time and approximately 1.5% taken by the ten largest. This clone was observed a few times. No antigen is known for it. The CDR3 extends over 14 amino acids. Germline V CDR1 and CDR2: SGHRS, YFSETQ. The ends were cut back, 0 bases at V and 4 bases at J, with 9 bases in the middle. Sorted populations all had greater than 95% purity. Study results and caveats: Naive, central memory and Treg TCRB repertoires seemed to resemble each other more closely in patients than they did in healthy donors.

The source material was central memory CD4+ T cells from blood. The genes are TRBV5-1 and TRBJ2-3; D is possibly TRBD1 or TRBD2 (5 bases each). The source of this sequence is a man aged 18-30 years in good health. This chain's CDR3 is CASSLARGSDTQYF. In DNA form, the CDR3 reads TGCGCCAGCAGCTTGGCCCGGGGCTCAGATACGCAGTATTTT.